These 13 T cell receptor beta chains were all obtained from the same sample, sequenced in a study of identical twins. One entry per CDR3 protein, called by TCRdb with MiXCR from the 5' RACE reads. Of 500,000 to 550,000 distinct CDR3 sequences listed, roughly 21% are singletons. These records were also assigned to another study, of T cells expressing NK-cell markers.

The source material was CD4+ T cells sorted from blood. These receptors originate from a woman aged 18-30 years in good health.

This clonotype turned up a few times. The V call is TRBV27, the J call TRBJ1-1; tentatively, D is TRBD1 (5 bases). This CDR3 spans 16 amino acids. V lost 0 bases to trimming and J lost 0 bases, with 11 bases between them. Germline CDR1 and CDR2: MNHEY and SMNVEV (reference sequence). The CDR3 DNA follows: TGTGCCAGCAGTTTATCCGGGACCCCTATGAACACTGAAGCTTTCTTT. Residues: CASSLSGTPMNTEAFF.

This clonotype appeared a few times. The J gene is TRBJ2-3, the V gene TRBV7-2, with a possible D match to TRBD2 (6 bases). V was clipped by 6 bases and J by 6 bases, with 16 bases between them. There are 14 residues in the CDR3. CDR1 and CDR2 from the germline V gene are SGHTA and FQGNSA. CDR3: CASRDARGSDTQYF. The CDR3 region has the DNA TGTGCCAGCAGGGACGCGCGGGGTTCGGATACGCAGTATTTT.

This sequence joins TRBV9 and TRBJ2-5; TRBD2 matches at 9 bases. The V and J ends lost 4 bases and 4 bases, in that order; junction bases with no gene match: 14. The CDR3 runs 17 residues. Per germline, CDR1 SGDLS and CDR2 YYNGEE. The CDR3 DNA follows: TGTGCCAGCAGCCTAAACCCCGGGACTAGCCGTAGAGAGACCCAGTACTTC. This translates into CASSLNPGTSRRETQYF.

The chain recombines TRBV29-1 with TRBJ2-3; D is unclear. Trimming took 4 bases from V and 6 from J, leaving 11 bases between them. Germline CDR1 reads SQVTM; CDR2 reads ANQGSEA. The CDR3 is 12 amino acids. CDR3 in amino acids: CSVGGRRDTQYF. Here the CDR3 DNA reads TGCAGCGTTGGAGGCCGTCGGGATACGCAGTATTTT.

The rearrangement links TRBV18 to TRBJ2-5, with TRBD2 as a possible D gene (6 bases). The CDR3 has 16 residues. Germline V gene sequence: CDR1 KGHSH, CDR2 LQKENI. Trimming cost V 3 bases and J 1 base, with 15 bases left between them. Here the CDR3 DNA reads TGTGCCAGCTCACCTGGCCTGGGGGACTCCCAAGAGACCCAGTACTTC. Protein sequence: CASSPGLGDSQETQYF.

This clonotype was seen more than once but under ten times. The chain uses TRBV7-2 and TRBJ2-5; 13 bases are shared with TRBD2. Germline V CDR1 and CDR2: SGHTA, FQGNSA. This CDR3 has 16 residues. V gave up 5 bases and J gave up 5 bases; unmatched junction bases: 8. For the CDR3, the DNA is TGTGCCAGCAGCGTAGGACTAGCGGGAGCTGGGGAGACCCAGTACTTC. Translating gives CASSVGLAGAGETQYF.

The chain has TRBV11-2 and TRBJ1-1, with 7 bases identical to TRBD1. J gave up 1 base and V 3 bases, and 11 bases lay outside the gene matches. This CDR3 region has 17 residues. Germline V CDR1 and CDR2: SGHAT, FQNNGV. CDR3 nucleotides: TGTGCCAGCAGCTTCAGGGGGGGGCGTCGGAAGAACACTGAAGCTTTCTTT. Encoded protein: CASSFRGGRRKNTEAFF.

The V gene is TRBV29-1, the J gene TRBJ2-3, with D perhaps TRBD1 or TRBD2 (5 bases each). The CDR3 consists of 12 residues. V shed 5 bases and J shed 0 bases, with 6 bases lying between them. CDR1 is SQVTM, CDR2 ANQGSEA, per germline. Here the CDR3 reads CSVWDSTDTQYF. The CDR3, as DNA: TGCAGCGTTTGGGACAGCACAGATACGCAGTATTTT.

In its sample, this clonotype was seen a few times. CDR3 sequence: CASREPTWLFF. The CDR3 DNA reads TGTGCCAGCAGAGAGCCGACTTGGCTGTTCTTC. The gene calls are TRBV2 and TRBJ2-1; D unresolved. The V and J ends lost 6 bases and 15 bases respectively, with 15 bases between them. The CDR3 length is 11 residues. CDR1 and CDR2 from the germline V gene are SNHLY and FYNNEI.

The V call is TRBV5-1, the J call TRBJ1-2; 9 nucleotides align to TRBD1. Unmatched junction bases numbered 12, after V lost 5 bases and J lost 4 bases. In germline, CDR1 is SGHRS, CDR2 YFSETQ. This CDR3 spans 16 amino acids. CDR3 coding DNA: TGCGCCAGCAGGTCCGCTTCGACAGGGGGGTCCTATGGCTACACCTTC. It yields the protein CASRSASTGGSYGYTF.

The chain carries TRBV2 and TRBJ1-1, with 10 bases lining up with TRBD1. The V gene's germline CDR1 is SNHLY and CDR2 FYNNEI. V shed 5 bases, J shed 3 bases, and the junction held 6 bases outside the gene matches. The CDR3 is 15 residues long. CDR3 region: CASSRQGARDTEAFF. CDR3 in DNA: TGTGCCAGCAGTAGACAGGGGGCGAGGGACACTGAAGCTTTCTTT.

CDR3 sequence: CASSQAYPGTGVPYEQYF. The CDR3 nucleotides read TGTGCCAGCAGCCAGGCTTACCCCGGGACAGGGGTTCCCTACGAGCAGTACTTC. The rearrangement uses TRBV3-1 and TRBJ2-7; 10 positions match TRBD1. Trimming at V came to 3 bases and at J to 2 bases, leaving 13 bases not matched to a gene. This CDR3 is built from 18 residues. CDR1 is LGHDT and CDR2 is YNNKEL in the germline V gene (reference sequence).

A few counts support this clonotype. The chain couples TRBV20-1 to TRBJ1-2; tentative D call: TRBD1 (6 bases). Germline V gene sequence: CDR1 DFQATT, CDR2 SNEGSKA (reference sequence). V was clipped by 3 bases and J by 6 bases, with 11 bases between them. The CDR3 contains 12 residues. CDR3: CSASQGQNGYTF. CDR3 nucleotide sequence: TGCAGTGCTAGTCAGGGGCAGAATGGCTACACCTTC.